This is a list of T cell receptor beta chains from one sample in a study of blood T cells in healthy people across ages. MiXCR, applied by TCRdb to the 5' RACE reads, yields one record per CDR3 protein. The table records 700,000 to 900,000 distinct CDR3 sequences, 50% to 65% of them present only once. The sequencing input was blood. These receptors all come from a man older than 75 in good health. The CDR3 runs from the conserved cysteine through the conserved F or W. For some rows the clone size is stated as once, few or many, or as a class when expanded; others skip it.

j_call: TRBJ2-7; clone_size: few; v_call: TRBV24-1; cdr3_aa: CATSDYYEQYF
j_call: TRBJ2-3; clone_size: few; v_call: TRBV25-1; cdr3_aa: CASPSGGTAGEVDHRYAYF
j_call: TRBJ2-5; clone_size: -; v_call: TRBV2; cdr3_aa: CASSGQVQETQYF
j_call: TRBJ2-1; clone_size: -; v_call: TRBV27; cdr3_aa: CASSPIGTSGRRDEQFF
j_call: TRBJ2-1; clone_size: -; v_call: TRBV6-5; cdr3_aa: CASSIEAFSYNEQFF
j_call: TRBJ2-6; clone_size: -; v_call: TRBV6-5; cdr3_aa: CASSYLGRNSGANVLTF
j_call: TRBJ1-1; clone_size: -; v_call: TRBV6-1; cdr3_aa: CASRTGVWDTEAFF
j_call: TRBJ2-7; clone_size: few; v_call: TRBV5-1; cdr3_aa: CASSVGQFLYEQYF
j_call: TRBJ1-4; clone_size: -; v_call: TRBV2; cdr3_aa: CARKKEANEKLFF
j_call: TRBJ2-3; clone_size: once; v_call: TRBV12-3/TRBV12-4; cdr3_aa: CASSDPTAGVDTQYF
j_call: TRBJ2-1; clone_size: -; v_call: TRBV19; cdr3_aa: CASTPTGGASYNEQFF
j_call: TRBJ2-5; clone_size: -; v_call: TRBV7-2; cdr3_aa: CASSGRDPDGQYF
j_call: TRBJ1-2; clone_size: -; v_call: TRBV11-1; cdr3_aa: CASSSEGGSYGYTF
j_call: TRBJ2-1; clone_size: -; v_call: TRBV7-9; cdr3_aa: CASSPPWPREGEQFF
j_call: TRBJ2-7; clone_size: few; v_call: TRBV13; cdr3_aa: CASSPAGTSGRGSYEQYF
j_call: -; clone_size: once; v_call: TRBV3-1; cdr3_aa: CASSRSQREGDEQYF
j_call: TRBJ2-5; clone_size: -; v_call: TRBV7-9; cdr3_aa: CASSSPTSGGKETQYF
j_call: TRBJ2-5; clone_size: -; v_call: TRBV27; cdr3_aa: CASVGRRGEQYF
j_call: TRBJ2-1; clone_size: -; v_call: TRBV5-1; cdr3_aa: CASSLGSGSGAYNEQFF
j_call: TRBJ2-5; clone_size: few; v_call: TRBV4-1; cdr3_aa: CASSQEGQLYQETQYF
j_call: TRBJ2-5; clone_size: few; v_call: TRBV20-1; cdr3_aa: CSANTRRDFTKGTQYF
j_call: TRBJ1-1; clone_size: -; v_call: TRBV28; cdr3_aa: CASSSDSPTEAFF
j_call: TRBJ2-3; clone_size: few; v_call: TRBV7-2; cdr3_aa: CASSLMSGRGNTQYF
j_call: TRBJ2-1; clone_size: -; v_call: TRBV6-1; cdr3_aa: CASGGAPYNEQFF
j_call: TRBJ1-5; clone_size: -; v_call: TRBV20-1; cdr3_aa: CSARDNSFNQPQHF
j_call: TRBJ2-7; clone_size: -; v_call: TRBV27; cdr3_aa: CASSLSTASSYEQYF
j_call: TRBJ1-2; clone_size: -; v_call: TRBV10-1; cdr3_aa: CASSEIRGLRYGYTF
j_call: TRBJ2-5; clone_size: few; v_call: TRBV4-2; cdr3_aa: CASSQDQSGRVQETQYF
j_call: TRBJ1-3; clone_size: -; v_call: TRBV6-5; cdr3_aa: CASSRGTGSSGNTIYF
j_call: TRBJ1-5; clone_size: -; v_call: TRBV4-2; cdr3_aa: CASSQVGHSDNQPQHF
j_call: TRBJ2-3; clone_size: -; v_call: TRBV7-2; cdr3_aa: CASTHGGSGRAYTQYF
j_call: TRBJ2-7; clone_size: few; v_call: TRBV7-2; cdr3_aa: CASSLGRARLSSYEQYF
j_call: TRBJ2-2; clone_size: few; v_call: TRBV3-1; cdr3_aa: CASRRQNTGELFF
j_call: TRBJ2-5; clone_size: -; v_call: TRBV15; cdr3_aa: CATSRGSTSGEETQYF
j_call: TRBJ2-5; clone_size: many; v_call: TRBV29-1; cdr3_aa: CSVDGQGGIETQYF
j_call: TRBJ2-1; clone_size: -; v_call: TRBV2; cdr3_aa: CASRPGLAVYNEQFF
j_call: TRBJ1-1; clone_size: -; v_call: TRBV28; cdr3_aa: CASGPGTGFSEAFF
j_call: TRBJ2-1; clone_size: once; v_call: TRBV6-5; cdr3_aa: CANSSLVNNEQFF
j_call: -; clone_size: -; v_call: TRBV20-1; cdr3_aa: CSAERASGRAETQYF
j_call: TRBJ2-3; clone_size: -; v_call: TRBV15; cdr3_aa: CATSTGASGRTDTQYF
j_call: TRBJ1-2; clone_size: -; v_call: TRBV7-2; cdr3_aa: CASSSGGGGTAYGYTF
j_call: TRBJ1-5; clone_size: -; v_call: TRBV3-1; cdr3_aa: CASSQGPADQPQHF
j_call: TRBJ1-5; clone_size: -; v_call: TRBV20-1; cdr3_aa: CSALGEQGTGNQPQHF